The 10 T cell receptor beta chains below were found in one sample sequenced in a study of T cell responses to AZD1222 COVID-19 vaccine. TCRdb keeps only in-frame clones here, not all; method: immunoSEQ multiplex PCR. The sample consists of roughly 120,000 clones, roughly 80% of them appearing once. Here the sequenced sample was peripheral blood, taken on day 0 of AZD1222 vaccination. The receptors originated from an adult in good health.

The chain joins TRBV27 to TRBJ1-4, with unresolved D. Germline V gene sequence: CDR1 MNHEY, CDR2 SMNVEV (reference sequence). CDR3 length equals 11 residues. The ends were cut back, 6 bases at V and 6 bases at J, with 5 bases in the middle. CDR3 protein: CASSTYEKLFF. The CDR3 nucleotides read TGTGCCAGCAGCACCTATGAAAAACTGTTTTTT.

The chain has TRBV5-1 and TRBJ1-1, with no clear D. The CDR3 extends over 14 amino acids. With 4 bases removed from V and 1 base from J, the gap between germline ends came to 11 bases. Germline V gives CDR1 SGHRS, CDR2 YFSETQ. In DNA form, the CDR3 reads TGCGCCAGCAGCACCCACGACGGGAACACTGAAGCTTTCTTT. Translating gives CASSTHDGNTEAFF.

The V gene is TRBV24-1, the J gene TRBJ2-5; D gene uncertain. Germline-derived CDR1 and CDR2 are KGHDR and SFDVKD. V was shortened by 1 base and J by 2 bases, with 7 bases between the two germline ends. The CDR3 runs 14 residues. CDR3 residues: CATSDFRTQETQYF. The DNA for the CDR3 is TGTGCCACCAGTGATTTTAGGACGCAAGAGACCCAGTACTTC.

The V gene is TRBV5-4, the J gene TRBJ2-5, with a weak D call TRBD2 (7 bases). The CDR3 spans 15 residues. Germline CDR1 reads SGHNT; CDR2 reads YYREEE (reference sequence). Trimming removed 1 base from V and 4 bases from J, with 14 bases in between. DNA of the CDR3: TGTGCCAGCAGCTTGAGGGGGGGGGCCGCAGAGACCCAGTACTTC. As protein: CASSLRGGAAETQYF.

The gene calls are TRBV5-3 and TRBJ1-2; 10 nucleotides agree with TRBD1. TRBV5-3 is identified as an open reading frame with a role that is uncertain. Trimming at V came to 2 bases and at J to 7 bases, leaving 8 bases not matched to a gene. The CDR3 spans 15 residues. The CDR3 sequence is CARSFAGQGTGGYTF. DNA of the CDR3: TGTGCCAGAAGCTTCGCGGGACAGGGGACTGGTGGCTACACCTTC.

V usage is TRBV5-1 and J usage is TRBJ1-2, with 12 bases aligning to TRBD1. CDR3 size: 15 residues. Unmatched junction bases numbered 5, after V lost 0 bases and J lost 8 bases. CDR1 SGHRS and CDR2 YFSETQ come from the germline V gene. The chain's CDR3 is CASSLEGTGGNGYTF. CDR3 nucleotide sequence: TGCGCCAGCAGCTTGGAAGGGACAGGGGGCAACGGCTACACCTTC.

The CDR3 DNA reads TGTGCCAGCAGTGAAGCCTCCGTTGGTAGCGGGAGTACCCAAGAGACCCAGTACTTC. Amino acids: CASSEASVGSGSTQETQYF. The J gene is TRBJ2-5, the V gene TRBV2, with TRBD2 matching 9 bases. This CDR3 spans 19 amino acids. V lost 0 bases and J lost 1; bases outside the gene matches: 12. Germline CDR1 is SNHLY and CDR2 is FYNNEI.

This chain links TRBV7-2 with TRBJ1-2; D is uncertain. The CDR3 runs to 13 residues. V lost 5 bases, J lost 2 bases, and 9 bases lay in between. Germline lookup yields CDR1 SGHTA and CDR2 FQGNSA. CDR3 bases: TGTGCCAGCAGCCTTGACGGAAACTATGGCTACACCTTC. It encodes CASSLDGNYGYTF.

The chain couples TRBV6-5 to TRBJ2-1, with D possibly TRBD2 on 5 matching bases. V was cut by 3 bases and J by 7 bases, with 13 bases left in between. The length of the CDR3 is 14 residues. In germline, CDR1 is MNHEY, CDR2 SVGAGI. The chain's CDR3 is CASSYSSVRNEQFF. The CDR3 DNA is TGTGCCAGCAGTTATAGTAGCGTTAGAAATGAGCAGTTCTTC.

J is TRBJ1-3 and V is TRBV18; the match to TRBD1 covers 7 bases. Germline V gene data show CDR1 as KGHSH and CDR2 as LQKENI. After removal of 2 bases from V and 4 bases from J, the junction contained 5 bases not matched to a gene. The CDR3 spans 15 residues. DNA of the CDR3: TGTGCCAGCTCACCATCCCGGGACAGAGGAAACACCATATATTTT. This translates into CASSPSRDRGNTIYF.